The 26 T cell receptor beta chains in this list originate from one sample, sequenced in a study of identical twins. TCRdb used MiXCR to reprocess the 5' RACE reads, holding one entry per CDR3 protein. The sample shows about 520,000 distinct CDR3 sequences, approximately 22% of them seen only once. The same sample was also used in a study of T cells expressing NK-cell markers.

Source material: CD4+ T cells sorted from blood. These receptors were obtained from a woman aged 18-29 years in good health.

To note about this clonotype: Being one base from a much bigger clone, this may be a read error. CDR3 nucleotides: TGTACCAGCAAAGGGACAGGGGGGAACGAGCAGTACTTC. As protein: CTSKGTGGNEQYF. This rearrangement joins TRBV12-3 or TRBV12-4 to TRBJ2-7; 11 bases match TRBD1. This CDR3 is built from 13 residues.

This clonotype came up a few times. V usage is TRBV25-1 and J usage is TRBJ2-7; D may be TRBD2 (5 bases). Germline CDR1 and CDR2: MGHDK and SYGVNS. The V end lost 1 base, the J end lost 3 bases, and 13 bases lay between the germline ends. CDR3 size: 15 residues. CDR3 nucleotide sequence: TGTGCCAGCAGTGAATTCGAGGGTCCAATCTACGAGCAGTACTTC. It codes for CASSEFEGPIYEQYF.

This clonotype showed up just once. V gene TRBV10-3 combines with J gene TRBJ2-2; perhaps TRBD1 as D (6 bases). V was shortened by 8 bases and J by 0 bases, with 10 bases between the two germline ends. The CDR3 is 14 amino acids. Germline CDR1 is ENHRY and CDR2 is SYGVKD. The CDR3 region is CAIGRGPNTGELFF. CDR3 DNA: TGTGCCATCGGCAGGGGCCCGAACACCGGGGAGCTGTTTTTT.

The rearrangement joins TRBV7-2 to TRBJ2-7; 13 nucleotides align to TRBD2. Germline loops: CDR1 SGHTA, CDR2 FQGNSA. Losses at the gene ends were 1 base for V and 2 bases for J; bases not matched to a gene: 2. The CDR3 is 16 residues long. The CDR3 protein is CASSLVLAGGAYEQYF. The CDR3 DNA follows: TGTGCCAGCAGCTTAGTACTAGCGGGAGGGGCCTACGAGCAGTACTTC.

The chain joins TRBV3-1 to TRBJ2-1; D unclear. V was cut by 3 bases and J by 10 bases, with 13 bases left in between. The CDR3 length is 13 residues. Germline CDR1 is LGHDT and CDR2 is YNNKEL (reference sequence). The CDR3 DNA is TGTGCCAGCAGCCACGATAGATTGCACGAGCAGTTCTTC. It codes for CASSHDRLHEQFF.

This clonotype was recorded at least ten times. The chain carries TRBV12-3 or TRBV12-4 and TRBJ2-1; D is undetermined. V was trimmed by 6 bases and J by 7 bases, leaving 7 bases between them. CDR3 size: 11 residues. CDR3 sequence: CASSRSNEQFF. The CDR3 region has the DNA TGTGCCAGCAGCCGTAGTAATGAGCAGTTCTTC.

J is TRBJ2-7 and V is TRBV5-1; D gene unclear. The CDR3 extends over 13 amino acids. Trimming removed 1 base at V and 3 bases at J, with 8 bases between. Germline V gives CDR1 SGHRS, CDR2 YFSETQ. This CDR3 reads CASSLSRFYEQYF. As DNA, the CDR3 is TGCGCCAGCAGCTTGAGCAGGTTCTACGAGCAGTACTTC. Drawing the rest from reference TRBV5-1 and TRBJ2-7, the complete variable domain is KAGVTQTPRYLIKTRGQQVTLSCSPISGHRSVSWYQQTPGQGLQFLFEYFSETQRNKGNFPGRFSGRQFSNSRSEMNVSTLELGDSALYLCASSLSRFYEQYFGPGTRLTVT.

J is TRBJ2-7 and V is TRBV5-1; 9 bases agree with TRBD2. Germline V gives CDR1 SGHRS, CDR2 YFSETQ. The CDR3 has 14 residues. V trimming: 0 bases; J trimming: 3 bases; junction bases outside the gene matches: 1. CDR3 protein: CASSLASGDYEQYF. DNA for the CDR3: TGCGCCAGCAGCTTGGCTAGCGGGGACTACGAGCAGTACTTC.

This chain connects TRBV12-3 or TRBV12-4 to TRBJ1-1, with 10 positions matching TRBD1. The J segment lost 0 bases and the V segment lost 5 bases, leaving 6 bases of the junction unmatched. The CDR3 covers 16 residues. The CDR3 DNA is TGTGCCAGCAGTCAAAGACAGGGGGCTTTGAACACTGAAGCTTTCTTT. It codes for CASSQRQGALNTEAFF.

This clonotype showed up just once. This may stem from a read error, because a much larger clone lies one nucleotide away. The V gene is TRBV3-1, the J gene TRBJ1-5; TRBD1 is a possible D gene (5 bases). The germline V and J ends were trimmed by 10 bases and 0 bases, with 28 bases remaining between them. In germline, CDR1 is LGHDT, CDR2 YNNKEL (reference sequence). This CDR3 is 19 amino acids long. CDR3 in amino acids: CAISFQGRGLFYSNQPQHF. Here the CDR3 DNA reads TGTGCCATCAGTTTCCAGGGAAGGGGATTATTTTATAGCAATCAGCCCCAGCATTTT.

In its sample, this clonotype was seen many times. This chain links TRBV12-3 or TRBV12-4 with TRBJ1-5; D gene unclear. V was shortened by 6 bases and J by 4 bases, with 10 bases between the two germline ends. The CDR3 sequence is 13 residues long. CDR3 in amino acids: CASSLDGNQPQHF. In DNA, the CDR3 is TGTGCCAGCAGCCTCGACGGGAATCAGCCCCAGCATTTT.

The chain has TRBV5-5 and TRBJ2-3; TRBD1 might be the D (5 bases). Trimming pared 3 bases from V and 4 bases from J, leaving 12 bases between. The CDR3 contains 14 residues. Germline V gene lookup returns CDR1 SGHKS and CDR2 YYEKEE (reference sequence). The chain's CDR3 is CASSWGRLSDTQYF. The DNA for the CDR3 is TGTGCCAGCAGCTGGGGCCGACTCTCAGATACGCAGTATTTT. The whole variable domain, remainder taken from reference TRBV5-5 and TRBJ2-3, is DAGVTQSPTHLIKTRGQQVTLRCSPISGHKSVSWYQQVLGQGPQFIFQYYEKEERGRGNFPDRFSARQFPNYSSELNVNALLLGDSALYLCASSWGRLSDTQYFGPGTRLTVL.

This clonotype was seen many times. The chain couples TRBV18 to TRBJ2-7; tentatively, D is TRBD2 (6 bases). Trimming removed 2 bases from V and 3 bases from J, with 14 bases in between. This CDR3 has 15 amino acids. The germline CDR1 and CDR2 sequences are KGHSH and LQKENI. The DNA of the CDR3 is TGTGCCAGCTCACCAGGGGCGGGAATAATCTACGAGCAGTACTTC. Residues: CASSPGAGIIYEQYF.

This clonotype was observed a few times. The chain links TRBV11-2 to TRBJ2-5; weak D call: TRBD2 (6 bases). Germline CDR1 reads SGHAT; CDR2 reads FQNNGV. Trimming stripped 5 bases from V and 5 bases from J, with 18 bases between. The CDR3 consists of 15 residues. The CDR3 loop is CASSPGTPPTETQYF. The CDR3 DNA reads TGTGCCAGCAGCCCCGGGACTCCACCTACGGAGACCCAGTACTTC. Full variable domain (outside the CDR3, taken from reference TRBV11-2 and TRBJ2-5): EAGVAQSPRYKIIEKRQSVAFWCNPISGHATLYWYQQILGQGPKLLIQFQNNGVVDDSQLPKDRFSAERLKGVDSTLKIQPAKLEDSAVYLCASSPGTPPTETQYFGPGTRLLVL.

V is TRBV29-1 and J is TRBJ1-2; no reliable D call. Germline V gene data show CDR1 as SQVTM and CDR2 as ANQGSEA. The CDR3 spans 10 residues. The V end was cut by 7 bases, the J end by 8 bases, with 11 bases between. CDR3 amino acids: CSGDASGYTF. The CDR3 DNA reads TGCAGCGGTGACGCGAGCGGCTACACCTTC.

The CDR3 protein is CASSVAGTSGNEQFF. In DNA, the CDR3 is TGTGCCAGCAGCGTAGCCGGGACTAGCGGAAATGAGCAGTTCTTC. The V gene is TRBV9, the J gene TRBJ2-1; 11 bases match TRBD2. CDR1 SGDLS and CDR2 YYNGEE come from the germline V gene. The CDR3 runs 15 residues. V was clipped by 0 bases and J by 7 bases; unmatched bases: 3.

The J gene is TRBJ2-7, the V gene TRBV20-1, with 7 bases lining up with TRBD2. The junction had 12 bases not matched to a gene; V was cut back by 6 bases and J by 1 base. The germline V gene has CDR1 DFQATT and CDR2 SNEGSKA (reference sequence). The CDR3 runs 15 residues. CDR3 coding DNA: TGCAGTGCACGAGGAGGAGGACTAGAATCCTACGAGCAGTACTTC. Its translation is CSARGGGLESYEQYF.

The rearrangement links TRBV7-9 to TRBJ1-1; D unclear. Germline V lookup: CDR1 SEHNR, CDR2 FQNEAQ (reference sequence). Trimming took 2 bases from V and 5 from J, leaving 12 bases between them. The CDR3 runs to 14 residues. The CDR3 region has the DNA TGTGCCAGCAGCTTACTTTTGGGTGATACTGAAGCTTTCTTT. The encoded protein is CASSLLLGDTEAFF. Using reference TRBV7-9 and TRBJ1-1 for the parts outside the CDR3, the full variable domain is DTGVSQNPRHKITKRGQNVTFRCDPISEHNRLYWYRQTLGQGPEFLTYFQNEAQLEKSRLLSDRFSAERPKGSFSTLEIQRTEQGDSAMYLCASSLLLGDTEAFFGQGTRLTVV.

Many counts were recorded for this clonotype. This chain joins TRBV29-1 and TRBJ1-1; D unclear. Per germline, CDR1 SQVTM and CDR2 ANQGSEA. The CDR3 extends over 14 amino acids. V was cut by 0 bases and J by 2 bases, with 10 bases left in between. The CDR3 coding sequence is TGCAGCGTTGAAGATCCTCCTTTCAACACTGAAGCTTTCTTT. Encoded protein: CSVEDPPFNTEAFF.

The rearrangement uses TRBV27 and TRBJ2-7; D is possibly TRBD1 or TRBD2 (5 bases each). V lost 1 base and J lost 0, with 7 bases in between. The germline gives CDR1 MNHEY, CDR2 SMNVEV (reference sequence). The CDR3 has 14 amino acids. CDR3 residues: CASSLYGASYEQYF. For the CDR3, the DNA is TGTGCCAGCAGTTTATACGGGGCCTCCTACGAGCAGTACTTC.

This clonotype has more than one count but fewer than ten. The V gene is TRBV4-3, the J gene TRBJ1-5, with TRBD1 as a possible D gene (5 bases). This CDR3 contains 14 residues. V lost 0 bases and J 4 bases, leaving 7 bases between the germline ends. Germline V gene lookup returns CDR1 LGHNA and CDR2 YSLEER. CDR3 protein: CASSQEGGNQPQHF. The CDR3 DNA sequence: TGCGCCAGCAGCCAAGAGGGGGGGAATCAGCCCCAGCATTTT.

A few counts support this clonotype. The chain is built from TRBV6-5 and TRBJ2-1; D remains ambiguous. This CDR3 comprises 16 residues. Germline V gene data show CDR1 as MNHEY and CDR2 as SVGAGI. Trimming cost V 0 bases and J 0 bases, with 9 bases left between them. The CDR3 reads CASSYSYSNSYNEQFF. CDR3 DNA sequence: TGTGCCAGCAGTTACTCTTACAGTAACTCCTACAATGAGCAGTTCTTC.

This clonotype was detected ten times or more. The chain couples TRBV7-9 to TRBJ2-1; D possibly corresponds to TRBD2 (5 bases). Germline loops: CDR1 SEHNR, CDR2 FQNEAQ (reference sequence). Between the trimmed V and J ends, which lost 3 bases and 8 bases, there was a span of 17 bases. CDR3 size: 15 residues. CDR3 in DNA: TGTGCCAGCAGCTTCGACCGGATACTAGGGCATGAGCAGTTCTTC. Amino acid sequence: CASSFDRILGHEQFF.

The chain uses TRBV6-6 and TRBJ2-1; D gene unclear. CDR3 length: 12 amino acids. Germline V gene lookup returns CDR1 MNHNY and CDR2 SVGAGI (reference sequence). V was clipped by 6 bases and J by 6 bases, with 9 bases between them. The chain's CDR3 is CASRSLGNEQFF. The CDR3 DNA follows: TGTGCCAGCAGGTCCCTAGGCAATGAGCAGTTCTTC.

A few counts support this clonotype. The chain couples TRBV20-1 to TRBJ2-7, with a possible D match to TRBD1 (6 bases). The V end was cut by 4 bases, the J end by 6 bases, with 7 bases between. Per germline, CDR1 DFQATT and CDR2 SNEGSKA (reference sequence). The CDR3 consists of 10 residues. CDR3 in DNA: TGCAGTGCTAAGGACAGCGAGCAGTACTTC. Protein sequence: CSAKDSEQYF.

The sample holds a few counts of this clonotype. The chain combines TRBV20-1 with TRBJ2-1; the match to TRBD2 covers 9 bases. The CDR3 runs to 16 residues. CDR1 is DFQATT and CDR2 is SNEGSKA in the germline V gene (reference sequence). V gave up 3 bases and J gave up 6 bases; unmatched junction bases: 12. The CDR3 reads CSASWREGSAGNEQFF. The CDR3 DNA sequence: TGCAGTGCTAGTTGGCGGGAGGGTAGTGCGGGCAATGAGCAGTTCTTC.